Shown below are 9 T cell receptor beta chains from a single sample sequenced in a study of identical twins. MiXCR was run by TCRdb on the 5' RACE reads, yielding one entry per CDR3 protein. The sample lists 450,000 or so distinct CDR3 sequences; roughly an eighth were seen once. The sample also formed part of further work on yellow fever vaccine responses in identical twins.

The sequenced sample was CD4+ T cells sorted from blood. The origin of the receptors is a woman younger than 35 in good health.

The chain recombines TRBV6-1 with TRBJ1-1; D remains unclear. Germline V CDR1 and CDR2: MNHNS, SASEGT. The CDR3 length is 14 residues. Between the trimmed V and J ends, which lost 8 bases and 0 bases, there was a span of 13 bases. This chain's CDR3 is CASRFAAMNTEAFF. CDR3 nucleotide sequence: TGTGCCAGCCGGTTCGCGGCTATGAACACTGAAGCTTTCTTT.

This clonotype was counted only a few times. The chain uses TRBV25-1 and TRBJ2-1; D is perhaps TRBD1 (6 bases). The CDR3 covers 13 residues. The V end was cut by 5 bases, the J end by 6 bases, with 11 bases between. CDR1 and CDR2 from the germline V gene are MGHDK and SYGVNS. The CDR3 DNA is TGTGCCAGCAGTTCTGGGACAATCAATGAGCAGTTCTTC. It codes for CASSSGTINEQFF. Variable domain in full (rest from reference TRBV25-1 and TRBJ2-1): EADIYQTPRYLVIGTGKKITLECSQTMGHDKMYWYQQDPGMELHLIHYSYGVNSTEKGDLSSESTVSRIRTEHFPLTLESARPSHTSQYLCASSSGTINEQFFGPGTRLTVL.

This clonotype was seen more than once but under ten times. The V and J genes are TRBV4-3 and TRBJ2-3, with D perhaps matching TRBD2 (6 bases). The CDR3 runs to 14 residues. Germline V gene lookup returns CDR1 LGHNA and CDR2 YSLEER. The ends were cut back, 1 base at V and 7 bases at J, with 12 bases in the middle. The CDR3 nucleotides read TGCGCCAGCAGCCAAGGGGAGGCGGCGAATACGCAGTATTTT. Its translation is CASSQGEAANTQYF.

The genes are TRBV5-1 and TRBJ2-2, with D hard to call. Germline V gene data show CDR1 as SGHRS and CDR2 as YFSETQ. CDR3 length: 14 amino acids. Deletions cut 3 bases from V and 5 bases from J, with 11 bases between. Here the CDR3 DNA reads TGCGCCAGCAGCTCCGATTCCAGTACCGGGGAGCTGTTTTTT. This encodes CASSSDSSTGELFF.

This clonotype was seen repeatedly, ten times or more. The rearrangement uses TRBV28 and TRBJ1-1; 7 bases align to TRBD1. Per germline, CDR1 MDHEN and CDR2 SYDVKM. V dropped 10 bases and J dropped 4; count of bases not matched to a gene: 12. CDR3 length: 14 residues. CDR3 residues: CATFEQGLGTEAFF. In nucleotides, the CDR3 is TGTGCCACCTTCGAACAGGGGCTGGGCACTGAAGCTTTCTTT.

This clonotype was counted between two and nine times. The chain joins TRBV28 to TRBJ2-6; 11 bases align to TRBD2. Germline V gene data show CDR1 as MDHEN and CDR2 as SYDVKM. The V and J ends lost 3 bases and 0 bases, in that order; junction bases with no gene match: 4. The CDR3 is 18 residues long. The CDR3 DNA is TGTGCCAGCAGTTTCTTAGCGGGAGGGAGCTCTGGGGCCAACGTCCTGACTTTC. It specifies CASSFLAGGSSGANVLTF.

Only a few counts were recorded for this clonotype. The chain has TRBV6-1 and TRBJ2-2; TRBD2 matches 9 bases. The length of the CDR3 is 15 residues. With V trimmed by 7 bases and J by 4 bases, 7 bases remained unmatched. The germline gives CDR1 MNHNS, CDR2 SASEGT. The CDR3 nucleotides are TGTGCCAGCAATCTTCTAGCGGGGTCCACCGGGGAGCTGTTTTTT. It specifies CASNLLAGSTGELFF.

The chain uses TRBV5-6 and TRBJ2-7, with D tentatively TRBD2 (5 bases). Germline CDR1 SGHDT, CDR2 YYEEEE. Trimming took 3 bases from V and 2 from J, leaving 12 bases between them. The CDR3 contains 14 residues. The CDR3 protein is CASSSGLRAYEQYF. The DNA of the CDR3 is TGTGCCAGCAGCTCCGGTTTGAGGGCCTACGAGCAGTACTTC.

This clonotype was counted a few times. The chain is built from TRBV5-1 and TRBJ1-5; possible D gene TRBD1, 6 bases. This CDR3 has 15 amino acids. The V end lost 4 bases, the J end lost 4 bases, and 15 bases lay between the germline ends. In germline, CDR1 is SGHRS, CDR2 YFSETQ. This chain's CDR3 is CASSLGGGENQPQHF. CDR3 sequence (DNA): TGCGCCAGCAGCCTGGGCGGGGGCGAAAATCAGCCCCAGCATTTT.